This T cell receptor (beta chain) was captured by sequencing in a study of blood T cell repertoires in COVID-19. Authors' data handling: Amplification from reference gene primers served as the basis for estimated nucleated cell counts. The method was immunoSEQ multiplex PCR; TCRdb's version includes in-frame clones alone and lacks a portion of them. The DNA gave D and trimming, while V, J and clone size come from that table. The sample yields 73,000 or so clones, about 80% seen once. There are 15 residues in the CDR3. Germline V CDR1 and CDR2: LNHDA, SQIVND (reference sequence). V was clipped by 7 bases and J by 4 bases, with 17 bases between them.

The rearrangement joins TRBV19 to TRBJ2-1, with a weak D call TRBD1 (5 bases). This receptor was taken from a woman aged 55-70 years with acute or convalescent COVID-19. The sequencing input was peripheral blood. The CDR3 sequence: CASKASLGAYNEQFF. CDR3 nucleotide sequence: TGTGCCAGTAAGGCCTCCCTAGGGGCTTACAATGAGCAGTTCTTC.